This T cell receptor beta chain was observed in a study of cytomegalovirus exposure and HLA in healthy donors. V was trimmed by 3 bases and J by 7 bases, leaving 11 bases between them. From germline, CDR1 is MNHEY and CDR2 SVGAGI. The length of the CDR3 is 13 residues. The PCR contained 60 Vbeta and 13 Jbeta primers. TCRdb's table, derived via immunoSEQ multiplex PCR, lists solely in-frame clones and lacks some. There are approximately 110,000 clones in the sample; over 75% occur only once, and around 3.5% lies in the top ten. The sequence was obtained from a human donor in good health. The chain recombines TRBV6-5 with TRBJ2-3; D is perhaps TRBD2 (5 bases). The sequencing input was PBMCs. CDR3 sequence: CASSYIRGNTQYF. The CDR3, as DNA: TGTGCCAGCAGTTATATCCGGGGAAATACGCAGTATTTT.